This TCR beta chain was retrieved from a study of identical twins. This clonotype has more than one count but fewer than ten. It is unclear where the CDR3 begins or ends on the DNA, so no DNA is shown, and the CDR3 is as TCRdb lists it. Inclusive of both ends, the CDR3 amounts to 15 amino acids. The germline V gene encodes CDR1 SGHTA and CDR2 FQGNSA. TCRdb ran MiXCR on the 5' RACE reads and lists one entry per CDR3 protein. The repertoire consists of 690,000 or so distinct CDR3 sequences, with about 9.4% occurring once and the leading ten covering 0.75% to 1%. The same sample was also used in a study of yellow fever vaccine responses in identical twins.

Material for sequencing was PBMCs. This receptor was identified in a woman aged 18 to 35 in good health. The chain is built from TRBV7-2 and TRBJ2-2; the table assigns TRBD1, which was not confirmed against the DNA. The chain's CDR3 is CASSVTGSSGELFFF.